This T cell receptor beta chain was sequenced for a study of blood T cell repertoires in COVID-19. About the research overall: Sources were T cells, B-cell-depleted T cells, or PBMCs; the material itself was cDNA or gDNA.

Per the authors' pipeline: It was from reference gene primer amplification that nucleated cell counts were estimated. TCRdb keeps only in-frame clones here, not all; method: immunoSEQ multiplex PCR. V and J calls and clone size are those listed in that table; D and trimming were worked out from the DNA. The table shows 250,000 to 350,000 clones, with about 80% occurring only once. Germline V gives CDR1 SGHAT, CDR2 FQNNGV. The CDR3 extends over 16 amino acids. V was pared by 8 bases and J by 0 bases, with 18 bases between. A Seattle source enrolled patients during active infection and followed them longitudinally.

This chain links TRBV11-2 with TRBJ2-3; a possible D gene is TRBD1 (5 bases). Source material: peripheral blood. The TCR originated in a person aged 70 to 80 with COVID-19, enrolled during active disease. CDR3 sequence reads: CASGTATAHSTDTQYF. The CDR3 nucleotides read TGTGCCAGCGGAACAGCGACAGCACACAGCACAGATACGCAGTATTTT.